The 31 T cell receptor beta chains presented below share a single source sample, sequenced in a study of T-cell reconstitution after alpha-beta-depleted transplantation in children. Unique molecular identifiers were built into the TCRbeta library. TCRdb itself ran the PCR reads through MiXCR, one entry per CDR3 protein. Among 700,000 to 950,000 distinct CDR3 sequences listed, roughly 16% were seen once. Sample: PBMCs, mostly from graft donor cells, taken 360 days after TCRalphabeta/CD19-depleted stem cell transplant. The receptors come from a male patient between 10 and 17 years old who had a stem cell transplant for acute lymphoblastic leukemia, so the T cells may come from the graft donor.

Only a few counts were recorded for this clonotype. The chain couples TRBV6-1 to TRBJ2-7; 7 nucleotides match TRBD2. Germline-derived CDR1 and CDR2 are MNHNS and SASEGT. CDR3 length: 15 amino acids. The junction had 9 bases not matched to a gene; V was cut back by 7 bases and J by 0 bases. The chain's CDR3 is CASTAPGGSSYEQYF. Here the CDR3 DNA reads TGTGCCAGCACTGCCCCGGGCGGGAGCTCCTACGAGCAGTACTTC.

This chain links TRBV24-1 with TRBJ2-7; D may be TRBD1 (5 bases). From germline, CDR1 is KGHDR and CDR2 SFDVKD. The CDR3 loop spans 12 amino acids. Trimming left V 5 bases short and J 6 bases short, with 10 bases between. This CDR3 is CATSVQGSEQYF. CDR3 sequence (DNA): TGTGCCACCAGTGTCCAGGGTTCCGAGCAGTACTTC.

The rearrangement uses TRBV27 and TRBJ1-4, with 7 bases matching TRBD1. After removal of 5 bases from V and 4 bases from J, the junction contained 10 bases not matched to a gene. CDR1 and CDR2 (germline): MNHEY, SMNVEV (reference sequence). CDR3 length equals 16 residues. The CDR3 region has the DNA TGTGCCAGCAGTCCGGATTCGACAGGGCTTAATGAAAAACTGTTTTTT. This sequence encodes CASSPDSTGLNEKLFF. The entire variable domain, with the rest obtained from reference TRBV27 and TRBJ1-4, is as follows: EAQVTQNPRYLITVTGKKLTVTCSQNMNHEYMSWYRQDPGLGLRQIYYSMNVEVTDKGDVPEGYKVSRKEKRNFPLILESPSPNQTSLYFCASSPDSTGLNEKLFFGSGTQLSVL.

This clonotype was detected only a few times. This chain links TRBV9 with TRBJ1-4; TRBD1 agrees at 9 bases. J lost 3 bases, V lost 4 bases, and 7 bases had no gene match. The CDR3 contains 16 residues. Germline CDR1 SGDLS, CDR2 YYNGEE. CDR3 protein: CASSLRGDRANEKLFF. CDR3 DNA: TGTGCCAGCAGCCTAAGGGGGGACAGGGCTAATGAAAAACTGTTTTTT.

This clonotype was detected ten times or more. CDR3 protein: CASSRAGGVREQYF. DNA of the CDR3: TGTGCCAGCAGCAGAGCGGGAGGAGTACGCGAGCAGTACTTC. The gene calls are TRBV7-2 and TRBJ2-7; 9 bases align to TRBD2. Germline assignment: CDR1 SGHTA and CDR2 FQGNSA. The CDR3 has 14 residues. J was trimmed by 6 bases and V by 5 bases; bases with no gene match: 8. Full variable domain (rest looked up from reference TRBV7-2 and TRBJ2-7): GAGVSQSPSNKVTEKGKDVELRCDPISGHTALYWYRQSLGQGLEFLIYFQGNSAPDKSGLPSDRFSAERTGGSVSTLTIQRTQQEDSAVYLCASSRAGGVREQYFGPGTRLTVT.

The CDR3 nucleotides read TGCGCCAGCAGCCAATTGGCTAGCGGGAGTAACGAGCAGTACTTC. It codes for CASSQLASGSNEQYF. The rearrangement links TRBV4-1 to TRBJ2-7; 10 bases fit TRBD2. CDR3 length: 15 amino acids. Looked up from germline, CDR1 is MGHRA and CDR2 is YSYEKL. Germline trimming cut 2 bases from V and 5 bases from J; bases unmatched to any gene: 6.

This clonotype has just a few counts. This sequence joins TRBV5-6 and TRBJ2-7, with 8 positions matching TRBD1. Germline CDR1 SGHDT, CDR2 YYEEEE. The CDR3 contains 16 residues. V lost 0 bases and J lost 2; bases outside the gene matches: 7. The CDR3 nucleotides are TGTGCCAGCAGCTTGGTGACAGGGGAATGGACCTACGAGCAGTACTTC. Translation: CASSLVTGEWTYEQYF.

J is TRBJ2-2 and V is TRBV5-6; TRBD1 matches 8 bases. CDR3 length: 14 amino acids. Losses at the gene ends were 5 bases for V and 6 bases for J; bases not matched to a gene: 6. CDR1 and CDR2 (germline): SGHDT, YYEEEE. The CDR3 region has the DNA TGTGCCAGCAGAGGACAGGGTAGTCCCGGGGAGCTGTTTTTT. Translated: CASRGQGSPGELFF.

There are a few counts of this clonotype. CDR3 DNA sequence: TGTGCCAGCAGCTTGTACGGTGGGGCGGTTCAAGAGACCCAGTACTTC. It specifies CASSLYGGAVQETQYF. V is TRBV5-6 and J is TRBJ2-5; perhaps TRBD1 as D (5 bases). This CDR3 comprises 16 residues. Per germline, CDR1 SGHDT and CDR2 YYEEEE. V was pared by 1 base and J by 2 bases, with 15 bases between. Complete variable domain (other parts from reference TRBV5-6 and TRBJ2-5): DAGVTQSPTHLIKTRGQQVTLRCSPKSGHDTVSWYQQALGQGPQFIFQYYEEEERQRGNFPDRFSGHQFPNYSSELNVNALLLGDSALYLCASSLYGGAVQETQYFGPGTRLLVL.

This clonotype was seen only a few times. The chain employs TRBV5-1 and TRBJ1-6; D not resolved. This CDR3 is 15 amino acids long. Germline CDR1 reads SGHRS; CDR2 reads YFSETQ. The germline V and J ends were trimmed by 2 bases and 2 bases, with 8 bases remaining between them. The CDR3 loop is CASSFLTTYNSPLHF. DNA of the CDR3: TGCGCCAGCAGCTTTTTGACAACCTATAATTCACCCCTCCACTTT.

The chain employs TRBV12-3 or TRBV12-4 and TRBJ2-7, with 7 positions matching TRBD1. The V and J ends lost 6 bases and 4 bases, in that order; junction bases with no gene match: 18. This CDR3 region has 17 residues. CDR3 DNA sequence: TGTGCCAGCAGCATTTTGGCGGACAGGACCTCCGGGTACGAGCAGTACTTC. The encoded protein is CASSILADRTSGYEQYF.

This chain connects TRBV9 to TRBJ2-5; TRBD2 might be the D (6 bases). Trimming pared 0 bases from V and 5 bases from J, leaving 14 bases between. The CDR3 is made up of 15 amino acids. CDR1 and CDR2 from the germline V gene are SGDLS and YYNGEE. This chain's CDR3 is CASSVEAGIRETQYF. CDR3 in DNA: TGTGCCAGCAGCGTAGAGGCGGGAATAAGGGAGACCCAGTACTTC.

This clonotype was seen a handful of times. This chain connects TRBV10-3 to TRBJ2-7, with D possibly matching TRBD1 (6 bases). With 0 bases removed from V and 1 base from J, the gap between germline ends came to 16 bases. The CDR3 is 17 residues long. Germline V gene lookup returns CDR1 ENHRY and CDR2 SYGVKD. DNA for the CDR3: TGTGCCATCAGTGAGTCGGTCACCCAGGGGTCTTCCTACGAGCAGTACTTC. Its translation: CAISESVTQGSSYEQYF.

This clonotype showed up just a few times. The chain recombines TRBV7-8 with TRBJ2-7; possibly TRBD1 for D (6 bases). The germline CDR1 and CDR2 sequences are SGHVS and FQNEAQ. The CDR3 contains 15 residues. Trimming took 2 bases from V and 2 from J, leaving 13 bases between them. The CDR3 sequence is CASSLIVTGTYEQYF. Here the CDR3 DNA reads TGTGCCAGCAGCTTAATCGTGACAGGAACCTACGAGCAGTACTTC.

This clonotype was recorded at least ten times. The rearrangement joins TRBV20-1 to TRBJ2-1, with 10 nucleotides matching TRBD2. The CDR3 is made up of 15 amino acids. V trimming: 2 bases; J trimming: 4 bases; junction bases outside the gene matches: 5. In germline, CDR1 is DFQATT, CDR2 SNEGSKA (reference sequence). CDR3 in amino acids: CSARRAGGPYNEQFF. DNA of the CDR3: TGCAGTGCTAGACGAGCGGGAGGGCCATACAATGAGCAGTTCTTC.

This clonotype has a handful of counts. The CDR3 DNA sequence: TGTGCCAGCAGTTACTCGTTGGGGGTTGGGAACACTGAAGCTTTCTTT. It codes for CASSYSLGVGNTEAFF. The chain couples TRBV6-5 to TRBJ1-1; D might be TRBD1 (5 bases). There are 16 residues in the CDR3. Germline V gene lookup returns CDR1 MNHEY and CDR2 SVGAGI. V dropped 0 bases and J dropped 1 base, with 12 bases sitting between them.

This clonotype was counted many times. The chain combines TRBV18 with TRBJ2-5; no reliable D call. CDR3 size: 13 residues. CDR1 and CDR2 (germline): KGHSH, LQKENI. V shed 1 base and J shed 2 bases, with 5 bases lying between them. CDR3 residues: CASSPQGQETQYF. DNA of the CDR3: TGTGCCAGCTCACCACAGGGTCAAGAGACCCAGTACTTC.

The chain carries TRBV6-1 and TRBJ2-2, with TRBD2 as a possible D gene (5 bases). The V and J ends lost 6 bases and 0 bases respectively, with 17 bases between them. The CDR3 length is 17 residues. Germline V lookup: CDR1 MNHNS, CDR2 SASEGT. Written as DNA, the CDR3 is TGTGCCAGCAGCCTGGACGGGGTCGGATCGAACACCGGGGAGCTGTTTTTT. Translating it yields CASSLDGVGSNTGELFF.

This clonotype came up a few times. V is TRBV29-1 and J is TRBJ1-1; D gene ambiguous. The germline CDR1 and CDR2 sequences are SQVTM and ANQGSEA. Trimming took off 0 bases at V and 1 base at J, with 6 bases between the two ends. This CDR3 has 13 amino acids. DNA of the CDR3: TGCAGCGTTGAAGATCACAGGAACACTGAAGCTTTCTTT. This translates into CSVEDHRNTEAFF. Combining the CDR3 with reference TRBV29-1 and TRBJ1-1 gives the whole variable domain SAVISQKPSRDICQRGTSLTIQCQVDSQVTMMFWYRQQPGQSLTLIATANQGSEATYESGFVIDKFPISRPNLTFSTLTVSNMSPEDSSIYLCSVEDHRNTEAFFGQGTRLTVV.

The V and J genes are TRBV2 and TRBJ1-2; 7 bases are a match to TRBD1. This CDR3 region has 11 residues. Per germline, CDR1 SNHLY and CDR2 FYNNEI. With V trimmed by 6 bases and J by 6 bases, 1 base remained unmatched. CDR3 sequence reads: CASRQGHGYTF. Written as DNA, the CDR3 is TGTGCCAGCAGACAGGGGCATGGCTACACCTTC.

The chain recombines TRBV19 with TRBJ2-1; D remains ambiguous. The CDR3 has 15 amino acids. The V end was cut by 3 bases, the J end by 6 bases, with 15 bases between. Germline CDR1 LNHDA, CDR2 SQIVND (reference sequence). DNA for the CDR3: TGTGCCAGTAGTATCACTCCGAGCTCCCCCAATGAGCAGTTCTTC. Translation gives CASSITPSSPNEQFF. The full variable domain, rest sourced from reference TRBV19 and TRBJ2-1, is DGGITQSPKYLFRKEGQNVTLSCEQNLNHDAMYWYRQDPGQGLRLIYYSQIVNDFQKGDIAEGYSVSREKKESFPLTVTSAQKNPTAFYLCASSITPSSPNEQFFGPGTRLTVL.

This clonotype was seen only a few times. The J gene is TRBJ2-5, the V gene TRBV18, with D unresolved. This CDR3 is 13 amino acids long. V lost 0 bases and J 1 base, leaving 3 bases between the germline ends. Germline assignment: CDR1 KGHSH and CDR2 LQKENI. The CDR3 DNA follows: TGTGCCAGCTCACCACCTGTCCAAGAGACCCAGTACTTC. It translates to CASSPPVQETQYF.

This clonotype was seen more than once but under ten times. The chain is built from TRBV7-2 and TRBJ2-1; TRBD2 matches 8 bases. CDR3 length: 18 residues. Per germline, CDR1 SGHTA and CDR2 FQGNSA. The ends lost 0 bases at V and 4 bases at J; junction bases unmatched: 11. In DNA, the CDR3 is TGTGCCAGCAGCTTAGCCGGGGGGGGTCTAGCGTGGTACAATGAGCAGTTCTTC. It yields the protein CASSLAGGGLAWYNEQFF.

This clonotype was counted a single time. The CDR3: CASSAGSSGANVLTF. The CDR3 DNA is TGTGCCAGCAGCGCCGGAAGCTCTGGGGCCAACGTCCTGACTTTC. The V gene is TRBV7-6, the J gene TRBJ2-6; D unclear. The ends were cut back, 5 bases at V and 0 bases at J, with 8 bases in the middle. The germline gives CDR1 SGHVS, CDR2 FNYEAQ. The CDR3 is made up of 15 amino acids.

Here the CDR3 DNA reads TGCGCCAGCAGCCAAGATATGGACACATACAATGAGCAGTTCTTC. It encodes CASSQDMDTYNEQFF. V usage is TRBV4-1 and J usage is TRBJ2-1, with a weak D call TRBD1 (5 bases). V was trimmed by 0 bases and J by 4 bases, leaving 10 bases between them. This CDR3 is built from 15 residues. Germline V CDR1 and CDR2: MGHRA, YSYEKL.

The genes are TRBV10-3 and TRBJ2-5; the D gene is possibly TRBD2 (7 bases). V lost 0 bases and J 2 bases, leaving 10 bases between the germline ends. This CDR3 contains 15 residues. Looked up from germline, CDR1 is ENHRY and CDR2 is SYGVKD. CDR3 loop: CAISESGGLQETQYF. The CDR3 region has the DNA TGTGCCATCAGTGAGTCGGGGGGGCTTCAAGAGACCCAGTACTTC.

This clonotype has a handful of counts. The chain carries TRBV4-1 and TRBJ2-1; no clear D gene. V lost 0 bases, J lost 9 bases, and 15 bases lay in between. In germline, CDR1 is MGHRA, CDR2 YSYEKL. This CDR3 has 15 amino acids. The CDR3 loop is CASSQDLTLSREQFF. The CDR3 region has the DNA TGCGCCAGCAGCCAAGACCTAACACTTTCGCGTGAGCAGTTCTTC.

Only a few counts were recorded for this clonotype. The chain uses TRBV29-1 and TRBJ2-6; D could derive from TRBD1 or TRBD2 (6 bases each). Trimming took off 4 bases at V and 0 bases at J, with 10 bases between the two ends. The V gene's germline CDR1 is SQVTM and CDR2 ANQGSEA. The CDR3 is 15 amino acids. CDR3 nucleotides: TGCAGCGTTGGGGGGGCCTCCTCTGGGGCCAACGTCCTGACTTTC. It is translated as CSVGGASSGANVLTF.

This clonotype was found a few times. This chain uses TRBV19 with TRBJ2-5; D is unresolved. The CDR3 runs 14 residues. CDR1 and CDR2 (germline): LNHDA, SQIVND (reference sequence). Trimming removed 2 bases from V and 7 bases from J, with 14 bases in between. The CDR3 region is CASSISARTGTQYF. The CDR3 DNA sequence: TGTGCCAGTAGTATATCGGCCCGCACGGGGACCCAGTACTTC.

This clonotype was picked up a small number of times. V is TRBV30 and J is TRBJ1-5; the D gene is possibly TRBD1 (5 bases). CDR3 size: 18 residues. The germline V gene encodes CDR1 GTSNPN and CDR2 SVGIG (reference sequence). V lost 1 base and J lost 3, with 22 bases in between. CDR3 DNA sequence: TGTGCCTGGAGTGACGCAAGGGACCGTCTACGTTCCAATCAGCCCCAGCATTTT. This codes for CAWSDARDRLRSNQPQHF.

The V and J genes are TRBV24-1 and TRBJ2-3; D gene unclear. Germline V gene data show CDR1 as KGHDR and CDR2 as SFDVKD. Trimming took off 1 base at V and 3 bases at J, with 4 bases between the two ends. This CDR3 region has 13 residues. CDR3 sequence reads: CATSDFVTDTQYF. CDR3 DNA sequence: TGTGCCACCAGTGATTTTGTTACAGATACGCAGTATTTT.